This is a list of T cell receptor beta chains from one sample in a study of blood T cell repertoires in COVID-19. Sequencing was performed with immunoSEQ multiplex PCR; in TCRdb, only in-frame clones are kept and a portion is missing. The table includes 150,000 to 200,000 clones, around 75% detected once. Input material: peripheral blood. The receptors derive from a woman aged 40 to 50 with COVID-19, enrolled during active disease. Both conserved end residues are trimmed from each CDR3.

>TRBV27
ASSPTPATNEKLF
>TRBV12-3/TRBV12-4
ASGLPQYGYT
>TRBV7-9
ASSQGQGLNYGYT
>TRBV4-1
ASSPGQGAETQY
>TRBV11-3
ASSLGHGQGYYEQY
>TRBV6-5
ASISGLQNTGELF
>TRBV3-1/TRBV3-2
ASSQGLAGGSLPGTQY
>TRBV6-5
ASILTGAGELF
>TRBV5-1
ASSLRSGGAYNEQF
>TRBV5-6
ASREGGYEQY
>TRBV9
ASSGGQGSYNEQF
>TRBV5-6
ASLLAGAYEQY
>TRBV28
ASLSEGTRHYGYT
>TRBV7-8
ASSRGAGVYGYT
>TRBV7-8
ASSPGGGGGNQPQH
>TRBV11-2
ASSLRGTDDFSGNTIY
>TRBV2
AIRTGGGDGYT
>TRBV6-5
ASSSPGGNHYEQY
>TRBV18
ASSLEANTEAF
>TRBV10-1
ASSATSGSDTQY
>TRBV11-2
ASSLTGEAQPQH
>TRBV2
ASTPDRGRPDTQY
>TRBV5-1
ASSLERAVSQETQY
>TRBV7-2
ASSFLAGAKNIQY
>TRBV4-3
ASSQLQGGTNEKLF
>TRBV28
ASSLQGQGLNWAF
>TRBV2
ASRGGDNTGELF